The 6 T cell receptor beta chains below all came from one sample that was sequenced in a study of T cell responses to AZD1222 COVID-19 vaccine. Profiling relied on immunoSEQ multiplex PCR, and the TCRdb table lists in-frame clones only, not all of them. Of around 78,000 clones listed, 75% to 95% are singletons. The sample was peripheral blood, taken 28 days after the second AZD1222 dose. The receptors here all came from an adult who received the AZD1222 COVID-19 vaccine.

J is TRBJ1-2 and V is TRBV9; no definite D call. The CDR3 sequence is 13 residues long. CDR1 is SGDLS, CDR2 YYNGEE, per germline. Trimming took 4 bases from V and 5 from J, leaving 12 bases between them. The CDR3 DNA is TGTGCCAGCAGCCAAGAACAGAGATATGGCTACACCTTC. Amino acids: CASSQEQRYGYTF.

The rearrangement links TRBV4-3 to TRBJ2-2; D is possibly TRBD1 or TRBD2 (7 bases each). The CDR3 length is 16 residues. The V end lost 0 bases, the J end lost 6 bases, and 14 bases lay between the germline ends. Germline V gene sequence: CDR1 LGHNA, CDR2 YSLEER. CDR3 protein: CASSQDRGGGSGELFF. CDR3 coding DNA: TGCGCCAGCAGCCAAGATCGGGGAGGGGGCTCCGGGGAGCTGTTTTTT.

This clone was seen once. The V gene is TRBV19, the J gene TRBJ1-6; possibly TRBD1 for D (5 bases). V was shortened by 3 bases and J by 7 bases, with 13 bases between the two germline ends. Germline V gene lookup returns CDR1 LNHDA and CDR2 SQIVND (reference sequence). The CDR3 contains 15 residues. CDR3 region: CASSIPARENSPLHF. The CDR3 DNA is TGTGCCAGTAGTATCCCGGCCAGGGAGAATTCACCCCTCCACTTT. The complete variable domain, with remaining parts taken from reference TRBV19 and TRBJ1-6, reads DGGITQSPKYLFRKEGQNVTLSCEQNLNHDAMYWYRQDPGQGLRLIYYSQIVNDFQKGDIAEGYSVSREKKESFPLTVTSAQKNPTAFYLCASSIPARENSPLHFGNGTRLTVT.

The V and J genes are TRBV3-1 (or the pseudogene TRBV3-2) and TRBJ2-3, with 10 nucleotides matching TRBD2. The CDR3 loop spans 16 amino acids. The germline V gene has CDR1 LGHDT and CDR2 YNNKEL (reference sequence). V was pared by 5 bases and J by 4 bases, with 9 bases of the junction left unmatched. DNA for the CDR3: TGTGCCAGCAGCATTGGACTAGCGGCGTGGGCAGATACGCAGTATTTT. Protein sequence: CASSIGLAAWADTQYF.

This clone was seen a single time. J is TRBJ2-1 and V is TRBV24-1; 7 positions match TRBD2. Looked up from germline, CDR1 is KGHDR and CDR2 is SFDVKD. V gave up 3 bases and J gave up 7 bases; unmatched junction bases: 8. This CDR3 comprises 15 residues. The chain's CDR3 is CATSDPRTGGNEQFF. CDR3 sequence (DNA): TGTGCCACCAGTGATCCCCGGACCGGGGGGAATGAGCAGTTCTTC.

The table lists this clone with a few counts. The chain has TRBV14 and TRBJ2-3; D is tentatively TRBD1 or TRBD2 (5 bases each). Trimming took off 0 bases at V and 0 bases at J, with 13 bases between the two ends. The CDR3 consists of 17 residues. Germline V lookup: CDR1 SGHDN, CDR2 FVKESK. The CDR3 is CASSQDPGRVSTDTQYF. CDR3 bases: TGTGCCAGCAGCCAAGATCCGGGACGGGTTAGCACAGATACGCAGTATTTT.